This T cell receptor beta chain was identified during a study of shared clonotypes between healthy human individuals. Those who donated were healthy HIV-negative adults, with no recent acute infections or vaccinations reported. Execution of the assay was at deep level. Study processing details: ImmunoSEQ gave junction-only sequences without quality scores, so filtering differed. Only in-frame clones appear in the TCRdb table, and some are missing; sequencing was by immunoSEQ multiplex PCR. Clonal size and the V and J genes are those of that table, whereas D and trimming came from the DNA. The sample holds over 1.5 million clones, approximately 98% seen once. The CDR3 covers 10 residues. Trimming cost V 3 bases and J 8 bases, with 7 bases left between them. Germline V gene data show CDR1 as GTSNPN and CDR2 as SVGIG (reference sequence).

The clonotype comes from a man in his thirties or forties in good health. Sequenced sample: naive CD4+ T cells sorted from blood. Specified subset: CD45RA+ positively selected. The chain is built from TRBV30 and TRBJ1-2; the D is unclear. CDR3 nucleotides: TGTGCCTGGAGGTCCGGGGGCTACACCTTC. Its protein product is CAWRSGGYTF.